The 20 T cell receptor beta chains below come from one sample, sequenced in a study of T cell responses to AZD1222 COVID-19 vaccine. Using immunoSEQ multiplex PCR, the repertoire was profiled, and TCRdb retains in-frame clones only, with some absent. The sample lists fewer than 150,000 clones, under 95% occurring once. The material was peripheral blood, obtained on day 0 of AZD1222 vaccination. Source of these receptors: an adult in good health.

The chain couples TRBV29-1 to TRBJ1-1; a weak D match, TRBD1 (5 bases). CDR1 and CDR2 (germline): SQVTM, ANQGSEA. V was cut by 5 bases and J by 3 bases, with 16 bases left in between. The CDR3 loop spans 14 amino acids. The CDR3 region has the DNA TGCAGCGTTCGGGCAGGGATATTGTACACTGAAGCTTTCTTT. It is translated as CSVRAGILYTEAFF.

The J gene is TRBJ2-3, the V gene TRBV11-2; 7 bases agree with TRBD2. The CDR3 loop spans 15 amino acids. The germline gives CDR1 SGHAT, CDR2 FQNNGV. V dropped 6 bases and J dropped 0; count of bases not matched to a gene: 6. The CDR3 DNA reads TGTGCCAGCAGTCCCCTAGCGGTCAGCACAGATACGCAGTATTTT. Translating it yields CASSPLAVSTDTQYF.

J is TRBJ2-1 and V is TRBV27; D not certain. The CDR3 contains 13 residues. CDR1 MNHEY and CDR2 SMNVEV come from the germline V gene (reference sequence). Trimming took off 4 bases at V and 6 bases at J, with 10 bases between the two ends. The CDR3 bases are TGTGCCAGCAGTTCCCGGACGGGCAATGAGCAGTTCTTC. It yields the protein CASSSRTGNEQFF.

In nucleotides, the CDR3 is TGCGCCAGCAGCACGGGATTGACGGGTGAAAAACTGTTTTTT. This codes for CASSTGLTGEKLFF. The rearrangement joins TRBV5-1 to TRBJ1-4; D gene ambiguous. V dropped 4 bases and J dropped 7 bases, with 14 bases sitting between them. The CDR3 runs to 14 residues. Germline assignment: CDR1 SGHRS and CDR2 YFSETQ. Drawing the rest from reference TRBV5-1 and TRBJ1-4, the complete variable domain is KAGVTQTPRYLIKTRGQQVTLSCSPISGHRSVSWYQQTPGQGLQFLFEYFSETQRNKGNFPGRFSGRQFSNSRSEMNVSTLELGDSALYLCASSTGLTGEKLFFGSGTQLSVL.

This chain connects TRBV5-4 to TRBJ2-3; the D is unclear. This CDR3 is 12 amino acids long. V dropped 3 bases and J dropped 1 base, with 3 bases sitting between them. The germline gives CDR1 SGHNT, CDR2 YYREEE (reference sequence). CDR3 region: CASSSRTDTQYF. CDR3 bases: TGTGCCAGCAGCTCCCGCACAGATACGCAGTATTTT.

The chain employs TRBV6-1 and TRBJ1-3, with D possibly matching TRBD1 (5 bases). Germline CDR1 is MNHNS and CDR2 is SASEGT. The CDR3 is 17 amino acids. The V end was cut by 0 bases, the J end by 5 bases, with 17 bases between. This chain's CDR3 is CASSEALRREDRNTIYF. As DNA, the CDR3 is TGTGCCAGCAGTGAAGCGCTCCGCAGGGAAGATAGAAACACCATATATTTT.

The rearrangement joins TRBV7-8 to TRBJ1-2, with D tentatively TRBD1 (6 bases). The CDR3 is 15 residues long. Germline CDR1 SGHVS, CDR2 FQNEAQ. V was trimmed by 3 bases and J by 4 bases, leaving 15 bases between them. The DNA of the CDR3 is TGTGCCAGCAGCTTGGCAGGGGATGTGTCCTATGGCTACACCTTC. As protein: CASSLAGDVSYGYTF.

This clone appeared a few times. The CDR3 spells CASRDGYNEQFF. In DNA, the CDR3 is TGTGCCAGCAGAGACGGATACAATGAGCAGTTCTTC. The rearrangement joins TRBV6-5 to TRBJ2-1, with D uncertain. The CDR3 is made up of 12 amino acids. Germline V gene lookup returns CDR1 MNHEY and CDR2 SVGAGI. V was pared by 6 bases and J by 4 bases, with 7 bases between.

This chain's CDR3 is CASSPRQGRSPLHF. The DNA for the CDR3 is TGTGCCAGCAGTCCAAGACAGGGACGATCACCCCTCCACTTT. V is TRBV27 and J is TRBJ1-6; 7 nucleotides agree with TRBD1. The CDR3 runs 14 residues. V lost 5 bases, J lost 10 bases, and 8 bases stayed unmatched. The V gene's germline CDR1 is MNHEY and CDR2 SMNVEV (reference sequence).

DNA of the CDR3: TGTGCCAGCAGCCAAATTGGGGGCCTGGCGGGGTCGGGGCCCGGGGAGCTGTTTTTT. Translation: CASSQIGGLAGSGPGELFF. The V gene is TRBV3-1 (or the pseudogene TRBV3-2), the J gene TRBJ2-2; D is possibly TRBD1 or TRBD2 (6 bases each). Germline V gene lookup returns CDR1 LGHDT and CDR2 YNNKEL (reference sequence). V lost 2 bases, J lost 6 bases, and 25 bases lay in between. The CDR3 sequence is 19 residues long.

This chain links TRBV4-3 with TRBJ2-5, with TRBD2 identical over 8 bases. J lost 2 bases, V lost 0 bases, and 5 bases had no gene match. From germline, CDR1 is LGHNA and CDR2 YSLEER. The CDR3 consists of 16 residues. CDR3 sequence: CASSQETGGLQETQYF. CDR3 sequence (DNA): TGCGCCAGCAGCCAAGAAACGGGGGGGCTGCAAGAGACCCAGTACTTC.

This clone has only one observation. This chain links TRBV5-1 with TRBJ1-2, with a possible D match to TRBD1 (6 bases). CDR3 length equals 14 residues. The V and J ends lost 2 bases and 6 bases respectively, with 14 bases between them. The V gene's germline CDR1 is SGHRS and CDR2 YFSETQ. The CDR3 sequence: CASSFEGGNNGYTF. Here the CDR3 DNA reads TGCGCCAGCAGCTTTGAGGGGGGCAACAATGGCTACACCTTC.

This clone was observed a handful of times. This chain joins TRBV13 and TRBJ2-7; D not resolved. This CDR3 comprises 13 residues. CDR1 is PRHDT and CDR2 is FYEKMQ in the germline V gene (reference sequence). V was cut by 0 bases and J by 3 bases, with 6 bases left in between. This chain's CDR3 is CASSLGPVYEQYF. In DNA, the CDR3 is TGTGCCAGCAGCTTAGGCCCCGTCTACGAGCAGTACTTC.

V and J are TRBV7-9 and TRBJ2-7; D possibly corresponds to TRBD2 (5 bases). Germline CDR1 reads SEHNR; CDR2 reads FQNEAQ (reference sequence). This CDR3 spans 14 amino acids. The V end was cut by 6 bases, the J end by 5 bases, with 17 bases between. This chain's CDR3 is CASRSTGEPDEQYF. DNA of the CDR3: TGTGCCAGCAGGTCGACCGGGGAACCCGACGAGCAGTACTTC.

This chain's CDR3 is CASSSGGAVGELFF. CDR3 sequence (DNA): TGTGCCAGCAGTAGCGGGGGGGCTGTCGGGGAGCTGTTTTTT. The chain recombines TRBV2 with TRBJ2-2; 10 nucleotides align to TRBD2. V shed 5 bases and J 7 bases; nucleotides not matched to a gene: 4. This CDR3 is built from 14 residues. CDR1 and CDR2 from the germline V gene are SNHLY and FYNNEI.

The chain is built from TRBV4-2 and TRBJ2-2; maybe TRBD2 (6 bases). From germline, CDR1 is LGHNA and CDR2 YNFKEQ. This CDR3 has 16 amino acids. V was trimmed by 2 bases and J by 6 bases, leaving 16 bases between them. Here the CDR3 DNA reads TGTGCCAGCAGCCAAACACCGGGGGATCGCGCCGGGGAGCTGTTTTTT. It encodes CASSQTPGDRAGELFF.

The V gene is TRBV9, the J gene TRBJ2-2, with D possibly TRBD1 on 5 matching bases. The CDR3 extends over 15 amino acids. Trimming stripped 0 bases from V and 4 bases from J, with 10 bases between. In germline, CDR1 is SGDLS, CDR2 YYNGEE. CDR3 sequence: CASSVEGVLTGELFF. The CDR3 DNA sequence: TGTGCCAGCAGCGTAGAAGGGGTTCTCACCGGGGAGCTGTTTTTT.

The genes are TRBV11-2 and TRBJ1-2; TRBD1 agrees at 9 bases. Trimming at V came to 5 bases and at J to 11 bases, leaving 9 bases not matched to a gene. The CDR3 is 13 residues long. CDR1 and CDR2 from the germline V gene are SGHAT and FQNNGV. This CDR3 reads CASSHTRQGVYTF. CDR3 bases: TGTGCCAGCAGCCACACCCGACAGGGGGTGTACACCTTC.

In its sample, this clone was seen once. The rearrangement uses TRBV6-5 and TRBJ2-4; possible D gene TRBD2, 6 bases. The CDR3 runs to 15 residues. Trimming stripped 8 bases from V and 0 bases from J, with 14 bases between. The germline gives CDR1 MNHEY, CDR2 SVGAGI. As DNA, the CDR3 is TGTGCCAGCTTAGGAGGGGATTTAGCCAAAAACATTCAGTACTTC. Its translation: CASLGGDLAKNIQYF.

The CDR3 DNA reads TGTGCCAGCAGTTTAGAGGGGGCGAATAATGAAAAACTGTTTTTT. This sequence encodes CASSLEGANNEKLFF. The genes are TRBV27 and TRBJ1-4; 7 bases line up with TRBD1. Trimming at V came to 2 bases and at J to 4 bases, leaving 4 bases not matched to a gene. Germline CDR1 reads MNHEY; CDR2 reads SMNVEV (reference sequence). The CDR3 is 15 residues long. Full variable domain (outside the CDR3, taken from reference TRBV27 and TRBJ1-4): EAQVTQNPRYLITVTGKKLTVTCSQNMNHEYMSWYRQDPGLGLRQIYYSMNVEVTDKGDVPEGYKVSRKEKRNFPLILESPSPNQTSLYFCASSLEGANNEKLFFGSGTQLSVL.